This TCR beta chain comes out of a study of cytomegalovirus exposure and HLA in healthy donors. As for the study in general: Counted in an early data release were tens of millions of unique TCRs from HLA-typed donors. Notes on the study in general: In vitro experiments confirmed that three CMV-associated chains were specific for CMV antigens. Cytomegalovirus association was listed for about 150 TCR beta chains.

The table lists this clone with a count of one. Its specificity is not known. Use of 60 Vbeta and 13 Jbeta primers characterized the PCR. TCRdb's copy holds only in-frame clones and misses some; the assay was immunoSEQ multiplex PCR. This table has roughly 150,000 clones, about 74% appearing once. With 3 bases removed from V and 4 bases from J, the gap between germline ends came to 7 bases. Germline V CDR1 and CDR2: DFQATT, SNEGSKA (reference sequence). This CDR3 has 11 residues. Material: PBMCs. This chain links TRBV20-1 with TRBJ2-7, with TRBD2 as a possible D gene (5 bases). This TCR came from a man aged 25 to 40 in good health and CMV-seronegative. The CDR3 region has the DNA TGCAGTGCTAGTCCGGGGTACGAGCAGTACTTC. Translating it yields CSASPGYEQYF.